This TCR beta chain is drawn from a study of T-cell reconstitution after alpha-beta-depleted transplantation in children. Preparation of the TCRbeta library involved a method that used unique molecular identifiers. MiXCR was run by TCRdb on the PCR reads, yielding one entry per CDR3 protein. In the table there are 200,000 to 300,000 distinct CDR3 sequences, around 12% of which are singletons. Germline V gene lookup returns CDR1 SGHAT and CDR2 FQNNGV. The CDR3 has 19 amino acids. V was cut by 1 base and J by 2 bases, with 21 bases left in between. This clonotype was counted at least ten times. The V gene is TRBV11-2, the J gene TRBJ2-1; D might be TRBD1 (6 bases). Sequences were derived from PBMCs from the stem cell graft donor, sampled from the stem cell graft. This TCR was recovered from a human donor who donated a stem cell graft to a child with acute lymphoblastic leukemia. CDR3 sequence: CASSLGSGGLSRTYNEQFF. The CDR3 nucleotides are TGTGCCAGCAGCTTAGGTAGTGGGGGCCTCTCCCGTACCTACAATGAGCAGTTCTTC.